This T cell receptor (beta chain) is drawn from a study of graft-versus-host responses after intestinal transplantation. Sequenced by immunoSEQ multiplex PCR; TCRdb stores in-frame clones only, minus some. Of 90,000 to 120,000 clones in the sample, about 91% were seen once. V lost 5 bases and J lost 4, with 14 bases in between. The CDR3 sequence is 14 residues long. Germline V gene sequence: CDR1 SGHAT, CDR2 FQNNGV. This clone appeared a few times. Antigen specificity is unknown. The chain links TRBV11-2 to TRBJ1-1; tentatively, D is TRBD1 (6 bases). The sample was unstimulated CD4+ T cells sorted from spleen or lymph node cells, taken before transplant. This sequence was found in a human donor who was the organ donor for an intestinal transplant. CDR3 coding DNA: TGTGCCAGCAGCCAACAGGGAGGGGGCACTGAAGCTTTCTTT. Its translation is CASSQQGGGTEAFF.